The next 20 T cell receptor beta chains were all read from a single sample in a study of Ad26.COV2.S vaccination and SARS-CoV-2 variants. The data were produced by immunoSEQ multiplex PCR, yet TCRdb's version contains in-frame clones alone and is incomplete. The sample lists about 480,000 clones; 87% were seen once. Treatment noted: over 15 received Ad26.COV2.S at low or high dose, single or two shots; five or six received placebo; per-sample allocation not given. Sampling occurred on day 63 after the first vaccine or placebo injection. The sequencing used peripheral blood, collected in a trial of Ad26.COV2.S vaccine versus placebo. The receptor set was obtained from a person aged 18-65 years who received the Ad26.COV2.S COVID-19 vaccine or a placebo.

V usage is TRBV4-3 and J usage is TRBJ1-1, with D possibly matching TRBD1 (6 bases). Deletions cut 1 base from V and 3 bases from J, with 12 bases between. CDR1 is LGHNA and CDR2 is YSLEER in the germline V gene. The CDR3 loop spans 15 amino acids. CDR3 loop: CASSQGTAIDTEAFF. The CDR3 DNA reads as TGCGCCAGCAGCCAAGGGACAGCTATCGACACTGAAGCTTTCTTT.

V gene TRBV6-2 or TRBV6-3 combines with J gene TRBJ2-6; D not certain. The CDR3 has 17 residues. Germline V gives CDR1 MNHEY, CDR2 SVGEGT. V was trimmed by 0 bases and J by 0 bases, leaving 9 bases between them. The DNA of the CDR3 is TGTGCCAGCAGTTACTCGGGCGGAAGCTCTGGGGCCAACGTCCTGACTTTC. Encoded protein: CASSYSGGSSGANVLTF.

The chain uses TRBV11-3 and TRBJ2-3; tentatively, D is TRBD1 (5 bases). V was trimmed by 1 base and J by 1 base, leaving 9 bases between them. The germline V gene encodes CDR1 SGHNT and CDR2 YENEEA. The CDR3 loop spans 15 amino acids. The CDR3 nucleotides are TGTGCCAGCAGCTTAGGTGGCAGGGGCACAGATACGCAGTATTTT. Its translation: CASSLGGRGTDTQYF.

The J gene is TRBJ1-5, the V gene TRBV27; tentative D call: TRBD1 (5 bases). The CDR3 is made up of 14 amino acids. Germline-derived CDR1 and CDR2 are MNHEY and SMNVEV (reference sequence). Trimming removed 5 bases at V and 4 bases at J, with 12 bases between. The CDR3 DNA follows: TGTGCCAGCAGTGCAGGGAGCGCAAATCAGCCCCAGCATTTT. Amino acids: CASSAGSANQPQHF.

The genes are TRBV7-9 and TRBJ2-1; D call uncertain. Germline-derived CDR1 and CDR2 are SEHNR and FQNEAQ (reference sequence). CDR3 size: 13 residues. The germline V and J ends were trimmed by 1 base and 10 bases, with 11 bases remaining between them. As DNA, the CDR3 is TGTGCCAGCAGCTTAGGGGCCTCCCAGGAGCAGTTCTTC. Residues: CASSLGASQEQFF.

The rearrangement uses TRBV30 and TRBJ1-5, with a tentative D call TRBD1 (6 bases). Germline CDR1 is GTSNPN and CDR2 is SVGIG (reference sequence). The CDR3 runs to 14 residues. V was pared by 2 bases and J by 5 bases, with 13 bases between. CDR3 DNA: TGTGCCTGGAGTCTGGGGACAAAAGATCAGCCCCAGCATTTT. This sequence encodes CAWSLGTKDQPQHF.

The chain links TRBV7-2 to TRBJ2-7; 10 bases are shared with TRBD1. The CDR3 is 15 residues long. Germline V lookup: CDR1 SGHTA, CDR2 FQGNSA. V dropped 5 bases and J dropped 1; count of bases not matched to a gene: 5. CDR3 DNA: TGTGCCAGCAGCCGGACAGGGGGGCAATCCTACGAGCAGTACTTC. Protein: CASSRTGGQSYEQYF. Full variable domain (outside the CDR3, taken from reference TRBV7-2 and TRBJ2-7): GAGVSQSPSNKVTEKGKDVELRCDPISGHTALYWYRQSLGQGLEFLIYFQGNSAPDKSGLPSDRFSAERTGGSVSTLTIQRTQQEDSAVYLCASSRTGGQSYEQYFGPGTRLTVT.

The chain recombines TRBV6-5 with TRBJ2-3; D gene uncertain. Germline V gene sequence: CDR1 MNHEY, CDR2 SVGAGI. The CDR3 is 15 amino acids. The V end was cut by 0 bases, the J end by 2 bases, with 9 bases between. CDR3 in amino acids: CASSYSGLSTDTQYF. CDR3 nucleotide sequence: TGTGCCAGCAGTTACTCCGGCCTCTCCACAGATACGCAGTATTTT.

CDR3 sequence: CASRSLSTGRGKLFF. The CDR3, as DNA: TGTGCCAGCAGGAGCCTTTCAACGGGACGAGGAAAACTGTTTTTT. The rearrangement links TRBV2 to TRBJ1-4; tentative D call: TRBD1 (5 bases). With 6 bases removed from V and 10 bases from J, the gap between germline ends came to 21 bases. Germline-derived CDR1 and CDR2 are SNHLY and FYNNEI. This CDR3 is 15 amino acids long. The variable domain in full, with the rest retrieved from reference TRBV2 and TRBJ1-4, is EPEVTQTPSHQVTQMGQEVILRCVPISNHLYFYWYRQILGQKVEFLVSFYNNEISEKSEIFDDQFSVERPDGSNFTLKIRSTKLEDSAMYFCASRSLSTGRGKLFFGSGTQLSVL.

The chain carries TRBV9 and TRBJ1-3; TRBD1 matches at 7 bases. Trimming removed 4 bases from V and 2 bases from J; junction bases left unmatched: 12. Germline V gives CDR1 SGDLS, CDR2 YYNGEE. This CDR3 has 17 residues. CDR3 amino acids: CASSPIGQARAGNTIYF. The DNA of the CDR3 is TGTGCCAGCAGCCCGATCGGACAGGCCAGAGCTGGAAACACCATATATTTT.

This chain joins TRBV10-2 and TRBJ2-7; possibly TRBD1 for D (6 bases). V was trimmed by 6 bases and J by 1 base, leaving 16 bases between them. The CDR3 covers 15 residues. Germline CDR1 WSHSY, CDR2 SAAADI. The CDR3 is CASRIDRSPSYEQYF. CDR3 DNA: TGCGCCAGCAGGATAGACAGGTCCCCTTCCTACGAGCAGTACTTC.

In DNA, the CDR3 is TGTGCCAGCAGCCCGTCACAAGCGGGAGGGTACGAGCAGTACTTC. It codes for CASSPSQAGGYEQYF. V usage is TRBV9 and J usage is TRBJ2-7; 10 nucleotides line up with TRBD2. Unmatched junction bases numbered 8, after V lost 4 bases and J lost 4 bases. This CDR3 comprises 15 residues. Per the germline V gene, CDR1 is SGDLS and CDR2 is YYNGEE. Variable domain in full (rest from reference TRBV9 and TRBJ2-7): DSGVTQTPKHLITATGQRVTLRCSPRSGDLSVYWYQQSLDQGLQFLIQYYNGEERAKGNILERFSAQQFPDLHSELNLSSLELGDSALYFCASSPSQAGGYEQYFGPGTRLTVT.

V and J are TRBV7-2 and TRBJ2-1; the D gene is possibly TRBD2 (6 bases). The CDR3 is 12 amino acids. The germline V and J ends were trimmed by 0 bases and 11 bases, with 8 bases remaining between them. Germline loops: CDR1 SGHTA, CDR2 FQGNSA. Written as DNA, the CDR3 is TGTGCCAGCAGCTTAGCGGACTACAAGCAGTTCTTC. This gives the protein CASSLADYKQFF.

This sequence joins TRBV24-1 and TRBJ2-3; D remains unclear. V was pared by 3 bases and J by 6 bases, with 18 bases between. Germline V lookup: CDR1 KGHDR, CDR2 SFDVKD. CDR3 length equals 16 residues. Here the CDR3 DNA reads TGTGCCACCAGTGATGCCTCGGCGGTATCCCGGGATACGCAGTATTTT. It specifies CATSDASAVSRDTQYF.

This clone was seen a handful of times. The chain couples TRBV6-5 to TRBJ2-1; D is possibly TRBD1 (5 bases). The V and J ends lost 2 bases and 5 bases respectively, with 7 bases between them. Per germline, CDR1 MNHEY and CDR2 SVGAGI. CDR3 length: 13 residues. CDR3 in amino acids: CASSYRGHNEQFF. CDR3 sequence (DNA): TGTGCCAGCAGTTACAGGGGTCACAATGAGCAGTTCTTC.

The rearrangement joins TRBV5-6 to TRBJ2-3; 11 bases agree with TRBD2. Germline V gene sequence: CDR1 SGHDT, CDR2 YYEEEE. Unmatched junction bases numbered 9, after V lost 1 base and J lost 2 bases. CDR3 length equals 18 residues. The CDR3 DNA is TGTGCCAGCAGCTTGTCGGGCCCTAGCGGGAGGTTCACAGATACGCAGTATTTT. Its translation: CASSLSGPSGRFTDTQYF.

This rearrangement joins TRBV30 to TRBJ2-4, with D perhaps matching TRBD2 (7 bases). V dropped 3 bases and J dropped 7 bases, with 22 bases sitting between them. The CDR3 spans 16 residues. Per the germline V gene, CDR1 is GTSNPN and CDR2 is SVGIG (reference sequence). The DNA of the CDR3 is TGTGCCTGGAGCCCTAGGGGGAGGGGACGAGGGAACATTCAGTACTTC. Translated, it gives CAWSPRGRGRGNIQYF.

The chain couples TRBV28 to TRBJ1-3; 9 bases align to TRBD1. This CDR3 comprises 17 residues. Unmatched junction bases numbered 9, after V lost 5 bases and J lost 1 base. Germline V lookup: CDR1 MDHEN, CDR2 SYDVKM. The CDR3 DNA sequence: TGTGCCAGCAGTCACGTACTCGGACAGGGGTCTGGAAACACCATATATTTT. Translating it yields CASSHVLGQGSGNTIYF.

The chain couples TRBV28 to TRBJ1-5; 8 bases map to TRBD1. V lost 6 bases to trimming and J lost 5 bases; unmatched junction nucleotides: 3. Germline V gene data show CDR1 as MDHEN and CDR2 as SYDVKM. CDR3 length: 13 amino acids. The CDR3 protein is CASSDRGDQPQHF. The CDR3, as DNA: TGTGCCAGCAGCGACAGGGGAGATCAGCCCCAGCATTTT.

The chain combines TRBV5-6 with TRBJ2-7; TRBD2 matches at 7 bases. This CDR3 is built from 16 residues. Losses at the gene ends were 0 bases for V and 2 bases for J; bases not matched to a gene: 8. Germline assignment: CDR1 SGHDT and CDR2 YYEEEE. CDR3 DNA sequence: TGTGCCAGCAGCTTGGTTGGCGGGAGTGGGGCCTACGAGCAGTACTTC. This sequence encodes CASSLVGGSGAYEQYF.